Listed here is a single T cell receptor (beta chain). The germline gives CDR1 SGDLS, CDR2 YYNGEE. This CDR3 has 15 amino acids. Trimming removed 3 bases from V and 5 bases from J; junction bases left unmatched: 10. The data were produced by immunoSEQ multiplex PCR, yet TCRdb's version contains in-frame clones alone and is incomplete. The sample comprises roughly 80,000 clones, under 90% of which are singletons, and 44% rests with the top ten. The sample originates from a study of blood T cell repertoires in COVID-19. The rearrangement joins TRBV9 to TRBJ2-5; 7 bases are a match to TRBD2. This clonotype was sampled from a man older than 75 with acute or convalescent COVID-19. The sequencing sample was made of peripheral blood. The CDR3 bases are TGTGCCAGCAGCGCGGACTGGCGGGGGAGGGAGACCCAGTACTTC. Its translation: CASSADWRGRETQYF.